This T cell receptor (beta chain) came from a study of blood T cells in healthy people across ages. The study's findings and limits: No conclusive comparison of naive versus antigen-experienced cells was possible with unsorted PBMCs.

Using a J-beta primer mix together with a sample-barcoded 5' primer, a second PCR was run for roughly 6 to 11 cycles. A single record per CDR3 protein comes from TCRdb applying MiXCR to the 5' RACE reads. Of some 1.5 million distinct CDR3 sequences listed, roughly 43% are singletons. The V end was cut by 5 bases, the J end by 2 bases, with 9 bases between. From germline, CDR1 is DFQATT and CDR2 SNEGSKA (reference sequence). The CDR3 spans 12 residues. Per-sample PBMC isolation yielded at least 6.5 million cells. To note about this clonotype: Its antigen remains unidentified.

V is TRBV20-1 and J is TRBJ1-2; no reliable D call. The sample comprised blood. This clonotype originated in a woman aged 18-29 years in good health. The CDR3 nucleotides are TGCAGTGCTTTAAACCTGAACTATGGCTACACCTTC. This translates into CSALNLNYGYTF.